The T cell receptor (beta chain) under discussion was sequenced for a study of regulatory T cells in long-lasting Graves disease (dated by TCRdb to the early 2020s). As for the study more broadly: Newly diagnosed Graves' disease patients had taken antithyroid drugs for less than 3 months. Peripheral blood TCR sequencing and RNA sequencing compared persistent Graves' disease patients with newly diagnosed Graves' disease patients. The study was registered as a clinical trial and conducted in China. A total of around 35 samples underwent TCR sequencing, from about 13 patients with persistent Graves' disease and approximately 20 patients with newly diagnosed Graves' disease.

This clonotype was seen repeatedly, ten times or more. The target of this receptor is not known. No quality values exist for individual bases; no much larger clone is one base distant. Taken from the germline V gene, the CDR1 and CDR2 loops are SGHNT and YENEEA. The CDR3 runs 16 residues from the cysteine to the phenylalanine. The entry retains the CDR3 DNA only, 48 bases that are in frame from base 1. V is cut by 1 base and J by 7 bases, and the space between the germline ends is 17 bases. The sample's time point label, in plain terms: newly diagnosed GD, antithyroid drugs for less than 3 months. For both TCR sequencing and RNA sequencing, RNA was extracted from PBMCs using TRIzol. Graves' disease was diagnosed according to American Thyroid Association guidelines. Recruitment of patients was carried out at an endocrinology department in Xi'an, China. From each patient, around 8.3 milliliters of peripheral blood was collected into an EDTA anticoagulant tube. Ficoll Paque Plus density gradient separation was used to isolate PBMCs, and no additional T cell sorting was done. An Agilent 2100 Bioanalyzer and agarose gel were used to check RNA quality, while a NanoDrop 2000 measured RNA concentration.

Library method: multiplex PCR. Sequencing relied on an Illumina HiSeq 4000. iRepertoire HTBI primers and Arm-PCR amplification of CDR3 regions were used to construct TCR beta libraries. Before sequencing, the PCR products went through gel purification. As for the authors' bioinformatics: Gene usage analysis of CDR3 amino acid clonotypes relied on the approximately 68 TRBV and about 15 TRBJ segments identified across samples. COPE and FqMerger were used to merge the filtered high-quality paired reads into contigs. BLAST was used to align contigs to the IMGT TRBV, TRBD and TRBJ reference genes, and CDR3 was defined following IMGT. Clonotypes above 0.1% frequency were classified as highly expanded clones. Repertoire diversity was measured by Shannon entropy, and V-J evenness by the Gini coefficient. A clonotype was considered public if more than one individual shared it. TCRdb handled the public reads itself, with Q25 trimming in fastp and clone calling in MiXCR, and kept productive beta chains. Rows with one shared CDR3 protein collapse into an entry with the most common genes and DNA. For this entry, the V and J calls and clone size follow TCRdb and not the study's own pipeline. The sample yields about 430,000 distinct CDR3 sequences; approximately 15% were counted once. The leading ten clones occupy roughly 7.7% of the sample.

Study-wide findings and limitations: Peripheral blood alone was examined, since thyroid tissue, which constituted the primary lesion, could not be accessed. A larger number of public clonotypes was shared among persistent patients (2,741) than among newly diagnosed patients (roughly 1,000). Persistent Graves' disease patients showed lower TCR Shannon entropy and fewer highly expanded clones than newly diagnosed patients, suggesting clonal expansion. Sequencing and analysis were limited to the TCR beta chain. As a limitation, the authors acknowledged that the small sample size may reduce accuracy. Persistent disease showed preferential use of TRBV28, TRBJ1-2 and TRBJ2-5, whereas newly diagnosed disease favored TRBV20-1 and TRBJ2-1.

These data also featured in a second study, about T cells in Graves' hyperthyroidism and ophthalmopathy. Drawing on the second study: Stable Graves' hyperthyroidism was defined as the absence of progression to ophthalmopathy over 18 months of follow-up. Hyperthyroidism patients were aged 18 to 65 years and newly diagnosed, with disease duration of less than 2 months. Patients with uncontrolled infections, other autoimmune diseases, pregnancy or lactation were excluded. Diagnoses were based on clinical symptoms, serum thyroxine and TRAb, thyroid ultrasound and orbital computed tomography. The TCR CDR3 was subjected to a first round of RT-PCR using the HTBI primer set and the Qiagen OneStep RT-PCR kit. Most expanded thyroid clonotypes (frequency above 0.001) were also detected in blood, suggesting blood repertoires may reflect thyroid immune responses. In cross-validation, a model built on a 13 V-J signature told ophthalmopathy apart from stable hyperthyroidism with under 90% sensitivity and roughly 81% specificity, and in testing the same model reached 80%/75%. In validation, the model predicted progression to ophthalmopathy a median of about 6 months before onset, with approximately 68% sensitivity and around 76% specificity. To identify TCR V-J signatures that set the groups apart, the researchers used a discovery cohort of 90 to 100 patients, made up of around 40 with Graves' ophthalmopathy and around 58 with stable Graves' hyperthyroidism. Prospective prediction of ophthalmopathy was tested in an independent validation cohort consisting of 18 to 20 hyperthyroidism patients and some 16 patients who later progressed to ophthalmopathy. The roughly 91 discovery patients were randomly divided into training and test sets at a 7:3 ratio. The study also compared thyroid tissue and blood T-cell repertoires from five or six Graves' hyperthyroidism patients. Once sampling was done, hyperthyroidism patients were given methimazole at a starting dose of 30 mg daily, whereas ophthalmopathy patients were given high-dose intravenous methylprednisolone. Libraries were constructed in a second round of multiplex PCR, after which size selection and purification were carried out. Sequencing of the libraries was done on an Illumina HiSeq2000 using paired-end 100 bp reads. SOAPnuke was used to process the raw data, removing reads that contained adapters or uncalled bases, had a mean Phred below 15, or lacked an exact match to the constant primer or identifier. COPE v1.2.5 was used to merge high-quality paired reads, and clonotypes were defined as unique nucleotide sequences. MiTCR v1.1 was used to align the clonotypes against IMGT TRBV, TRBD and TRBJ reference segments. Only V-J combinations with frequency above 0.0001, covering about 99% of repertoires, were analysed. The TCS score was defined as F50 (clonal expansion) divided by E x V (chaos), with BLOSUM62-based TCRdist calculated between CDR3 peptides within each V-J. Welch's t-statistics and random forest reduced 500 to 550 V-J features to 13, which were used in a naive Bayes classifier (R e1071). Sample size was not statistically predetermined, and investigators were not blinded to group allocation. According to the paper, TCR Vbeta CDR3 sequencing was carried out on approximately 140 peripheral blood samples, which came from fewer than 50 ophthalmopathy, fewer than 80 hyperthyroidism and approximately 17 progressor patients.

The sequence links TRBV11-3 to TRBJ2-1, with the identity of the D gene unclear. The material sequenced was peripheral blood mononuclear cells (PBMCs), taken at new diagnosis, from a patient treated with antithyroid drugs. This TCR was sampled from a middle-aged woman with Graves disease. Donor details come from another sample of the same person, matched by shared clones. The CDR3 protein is CASSLGTGFVWNEQFF. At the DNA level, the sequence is TGTGCCAGCAGCTTAGGTACCGGCTTTGTTTGGAATGAGCAGTTCTTC.